This T cell receptor beta chain appears in the sequencing data of a study of T cells in Graves' hyperthyroidism and ophthalmopathy. Study overall: Peripheral blood was obtained at initial diagnosis, preceding any treatment. General study results and limits: The model foresaw ophthalmopathy a median around 6.8 months prior to onset.

The CDR3 is 15 residues long. V lost 6 bases to trimming and J lost 1 base; unmatched junction nucleotides: 3. Germline assignment: CDR1 MNHNS and CDR2 SASEGT. Clinical Activity Scores of at least 3, NOSPECS grades of at least 4 and durations under 3 months characterized ophthalmopathy patients. Orbital computed tomography, thyroid ultrasound, serum thyroxine and TRAb, and clinical symptoms together informed the diagnoses. TCR beta CDR3 regions were amplified from RNA. Carried out on the TCR CDR3, a first-round RT-PCR used the HTBI primer set. TCRdb reanalysed the multiplex PCR reads using MiXCR and keeps one entry per CDR3 protein. The sample includes 250,000 to 400,000 distinct CDR3 sequences, about 13% seen only once; the top ten take almost 35%. This clonotype showed up many times. Its antigen is as yet unknown.

The sequence was collected from a middle-aged woman with Graves' ophthalmopathy. The chain joins TRBV6-1 to TRBJ2-3; 11 bases are a match to TRBD1. The specimen sequenced was blood. The CDR3 region is CASRTGQGGTDTQYF. The CDR3 DNA reads as TGTGCCAGCAGAACGGGACAGGGGGGCACAGATACGCAGTATTTT.